Listed below are T cell receptor beta chains from one sample, sequenced in a study of blood T cell repertoires in COVID-19. Data came from immunoSEQ multiplex PCR; TCRdb stores just in-frame clones and leaves some out. This table holds about 320,000 clones, around 85% found once. The specimen was PBMCs or T cells enriched from blood (not recorded which). The receptors derive from a woman in her 30s who had been exposed to COVID-19. Each CDR3 is given with its conserved first and last residue. Each record gives: J gene, V gene, D gene, clone size, CDR3 DNA, CDR3 protein. A D gene is named only where the DNA matches it firmly. Clone size is stated in some rows and not others, as once, few, many or a class when expanded.

TRBJ1-2 | TRBV2 | TRBD1 | NA | TGTGCCGGACAGGGGGCGCGGGGCTATGGCTACACCTTC | CAGQGARGYGYTF
TRBJ1-3 | TRBV4-2 | NA | NA | TGTGCCAGCAGCCAGGCCTCTGGAAACACCATATATTTT | CASSQASGNTIYF
TRBJ1-1 | TRBV7-9 | NA | NA | TGTGCCAGCAGCTTAGCTAGGGACTACACTGAAGCTTTCTTT | CASSLARDYTEAFF
TRBJ1-6 | TRBV6-5 | TRBD1 | NA | TGTGCCAGCCGGACAGGAGAGGATTCACCCCTCCACTTT | CASRTGEDSPLHF
TRBJ1-3 | TRBV30 | NA | once | TGTGCCTGGAGTGTACTTAGGGGGGGATCTGGAAACACCATATATTTT | CAWSVLRGGSGNTIYF
TRBJ2-7 | TRBV9 | TRBD2 | NA | TGTGCCAGCAGCGTAGGAGCGGGGGGGTACGAGCAGTACTTC | CASSVGAGGYEQYF
TRBJ1-2 | TRBV7-8 | TRBD1 | NA | TGTGCCAGCAGCTTATACCAGGGGGACGACTATGGCTACACCTTC | CASSLYQGDDYGYTF
TRBJ2-7 | TRBV7-2 | NA | NA | TGTGCCAGCAGCCCTATGAGAACTCACTTCTACGAGCAGTACTTC | CASSPMRTHFYEQYF
TRBJ2-7 | TRBV7-9 | NA | NA | TGTGCCAGCAGCTTCAGGCAGGGATACGAGCAGTACTTC | CASSFRQGYEQYF
TRBJ1-5 | TRBV28 | NA | once | TGTGCCAGCAGTTCCACACAGCAGGGAGGGCATCAGCCCCAGCATTTT | CASSSTQQGGHQPQHF
TRBJ2-1 | TRBV7-3 | NA | NA | TGTGCCAGCAGCTTAACGGGAGCAAACAATGAGCAGTTCTTC | CASSLTGANNEQFF
TRBJ1-2 | TRBV28 | TRBD1 | NA | TGTGCCAGCAGTTTTCCTAGGGGGCCGGGTAGTGGCTACACCTTC | CASSFPRGPGSGYTF
TRBJ2-5 | TRBV28 | TRBD1 | many | TGTGCCAGCAGTTTGGGACAGGGTAAAGGAGAGACCCAGTACTTC | CASSLGQGKGETQYF
TRBJ2-7 | TRBV27 | NA | NA | TGTGCCAGCAGAGAGGGGGTAGGGGTTCTTGATCTGTACTTC | CASREGVGVLDLYF
TRBJ2-1 | TRBV27 | NA | once | TGTGCCAGCAGGTGGACAACCCACAATGAGCAGTTCTTC | CASRWTTHNEQFF
TRBJ1-6 | TRBV19 | TRBD1 | NA | TGTGCCAGTAGTATTAGTCTTTCAGGGGGCCAAAGTTCACCCCTCCACTTT | CASSISLSGGQSSPLHF
TRBJ1-2 | TRBV4-3 | TRBD1 | once | TGCGCCAGCAGCCAAGGGCAAGGGGGCCATAACTATGGCTACACCTTC | CASSQGQGGHNYGYTF
TRBJ1-5 | TRBV7-2 | NA | once | TGTGCCAGCAGCTTTTCCGGGGATAGCAATCAGCCCCAGCATTTT | CASSFSGDSNQPQHF
TRBJ2-1 | TRBV5-6 | TRBD2 | NA | TGTGCCAGCAGCTCGGGACTAGCTAACAATGAGCAGTTCTTC | CASSSGLANNEQFF
TRBJ2-7 | TRBV28 | TRBD1 | NA | TGTGCCAGCAGCCTCGGACAGGGCCTACGGGAGCAGTACTTC | CASSLGQGLREQYF
TRBJ1-1 | TRBV7-2 | NA | NA | TGTGCCAGCAGCCGGGACACAACCTGGGGTAGCACTGAAGCTTTCTTT | CASSRDTTWGSTEAFF
TRBJ1-2 | TRBV28 | NA | NA | TGTGCCAGCACTAACAGAATCTATGGCTACACCTTC | CASTNRIYGYTF
TRBJ1-6 | TRBV11-2 | TRBD1 | few | TGTGCCAGCAGCTTAGAGTCAGGGGGCGTATCACCCCTCCACTTT | CASSLESGGVSPLHF
TRBJ2-4 | TRBV28 | TRBD1 | NA | TGTGCCAGCAGTCAACAGGGGACCAAAAACATTCAGTACTTC | CASSQQGTKNIQYF
TRBJ2-3 | TRBV10-1 | NA | NA | TGCGCCAGCAGTGCCTCGAGGGTGGATACGCAGTATTTT | CASSASRVDTQYF
TRBJ2-1 | TRBV6-5 | NA | NA | TGTGCCAGCAGTTACTCGGAGTACAATGAGCAGTTCTTC | CASSYSEYNEQFF
TRBJ1-4 | TRBV10-3 | TRBD1 | NA | TGTGCCATCAGTGAAGAGGGACAGGGGATCTACGGTGAAAAACTGTTTTTT | CAISEEGQGIYGEKLFF
TRBJ1-5 | TRBV19 | NA | NA | TGTGCCAGTACGGTGGGAGGGGCAAGTCCCCGGCAGCCCCAGCATTTT | CASTVGGASPRQPQHF
TRBJ1-6 | TRBV30 | NA | NA | TGTGCCTGGAGTTCCGGGCCACGGAGGACCCTCCACTTT | CAWSSGPRRTLHF
TRBJ1-3 | TRBV9 | NA | NA | TGTGCCAGCAGCGTCAACAGGGGAAACACCATATATTTT | CASSVNRGNTIYF
TRBJ2-7 | TRBV5-1 | TRBD1 | NA | TGCGCCAGCGCTATGGGGAGGACAGGGGGCTACGAGCAGTACTTC | CASAMGRTGGYEQYF
TRBJ1-3 | TRBV3-1/TRBV3-2 | NA | NA | TGTGCCAGCAGCCAAGGTTTTCGGTCCGCCTCTGGAAACACCATATATTTT | CASSQGFRSASGNTIYF
TRBJ1-2 | TRBV19 | TRBD1 | NA | TGTGCCAGTAGTATTTTGGGCAGGGGGAATGCTGGCTACACCTTC | CASSILGRGNAGYTF
TRBJ1-5 | TRBV19 | TRBD1 | NA | TGTGCCAGTAGTATACCCAAGGGGGCTGGCAATCAGCCCCAGCATTTT | CASSIPKGAGNQPQHF
TRBJ1-1 | TRBV4-1 | NA | NA | TGCGCCAGCAGCCCTTGGACTGGCAAAGCTTTCTTT | CASSPWTGKAFF
TRBJ1-2 | TRBV6-2/TRBV6-3 | TRBD1 | NA | TGTGCCAGCAGTTACGGGACAGGGGGCGACTATGGCTACACCTTC | CASSYGTGGDYGYTF
TRBJ2-3 | TRBV6-5 | TRBD1 | NA | TGTGCCAGCAGAAGGACAGGGGCCACCACAGATACGCAGTATTTT | CASRRTGATTDTQYF
TRBJ1-3 | TRBV30 | TRBD1 | NA | TGTGCCTGGAACAGGGGGCCTGGAAACACCATATATTTT | CAWNRGPGNTIYF
TRBJ2-1 | TRBV5-4 | NA | NA | TGTGCCAGCAGCCGTTTGGGCGTAAACAATGAGCAGTTCTTC | CASSRLGVNNEQFF
TRBJ1-5 | TRBV18 | TRBD1 | NA | TGTGCCAGCTCCGATTCAGGACAGGGATTTGTTAATCGTCAGCCCCAGCATTTT | CASSDSGQGFVNRQPQHF
TRBJ2-2 | TRBV18 | NA | NA | TGTGCCAGCTCACCTTTGACTAGCACCGGGGAGCTGTTTTTT | CASSPLTSTGELFF
TRBJ2-7 | TRBV28 | TRBD1 | NA | TGTGCCAGCCAGGGACAGATCTACGAGCAGTACTTC | CASQGQIYEQYF
TRBJ1-2 | TRBV28 | NA | NA | TGTGCCAGCAGCTCACCAGGGGTGGGATCGTATGGCTACACCTTC | CASSSPGVGSYGYTF
TRBJ1-2 | TRBV27 | NA | NA | TGTGCCAGCAGTTTCTCCCCATCGGTGGTCGGGACTTATGGCTACACCTTC | CASSFSPSVVGTYGYTF
TRBJ1-6 | TRBV2 | TRBD1 | NA | TGTGCCAGCATCCCCCGACAGGGGAAAACCAATTCACCCCTCCACTTT | CASIPRQGKTNSPLHF
TRBJ1-4 | TRBV6-5 | NA | NA | TGTGCCAGCAGTTACGAACGGAGTAATGAAAAACTGTTTTTT | CASSYERSNEKLFF
TRBJ2-3 | TRBV7-2 | NA | NA | TGTGCCAGCAGCTTAGTTCCCGCACTCGATACGCAGTATTTT | CASSLVPALDTQYF
TRBJ2-3 | TRBV4-2 | NA | NA | TGTGCCAGCAGCATCCTGACTAGTACAGATACGCAGTATTTT | CASSILTSTDTQYF
TRBJ1-2 | TRBV9 | TRBD1 | NA | TGTGCCAGCAGCGGTCCCCAGGGGGGCTATGGCTACACCTTC | CASSGPQGGYGYTF
TRBJ2-3 | TRBV24-1 | TRBD1 | NA | TGTGCCACCAGTGCAACGGGACAGGGAAGCACAGATACGCAGTATTTT | CATSATGQGSTDTQYF
TRBJ1-5 | TRBV7-9 | TRBD1 | NA | TGTGCCAGCAGCGCACTCGCAGGGACAGGGGTCAATCAGCCCCAGCATTTT | CASSALAGTGVNQPQHF
TRBJ2-2 | TRBV10-3 | NA | NA | TGTGCCATCAGTGGTGGGGGGAGCGCGAACACCGGGGAGCTGTTTTTT | CAISGGGSANTGELFF
TRBJ2-7 | TRBV7-8 | TRBD1 | NA | TGTGCCAGCAGCTTGGACAGGGCCCACGAGCAGTACTTC | CASSLDRAHEQYF